These 5 T cell receptor beta chains were sequenced from one sample in a study of beta chain features in type 1 diabetes. What was sequenced were expressed TCRB transcripts, since all of the isolated RNA had been reverse transcribed. The table came from immunoSEQ multiplex PCR; TCRdb's copy has only in-frame clones and leaves some out. Among under 550,000 clones listed, about 10% were seen once. The material sequenced was naive CD4+ T cells from blood. These receptors were obtained from a woman under 30 in good health.

The gene calls are TRBV4-1 and TRBJ1-1; D is unclear. The CDR3 is made up of 14 amino acids. From germline, CDR1 is MGHRA and CDR2 YSYEKL. V lost 4 bases to trimming and J lost 3 bases, with 12 bases between them. CDR3 in amino acids: CASSRVLRDTEAFF. The CDR3, as DNA: TGCGCCAGCAGCCGGGTGTTGCGGGACACTGAAGCTTTCTTT.

This clone was seen only a few times. The rearrangement uses TRBV14 and TRBJ2-1; D is possibly TRBD1 or TRBD2 (6 bases each). V gave up 5 bases and J gave up 3 bases, with 14 bases separating them. Germline CDR1 and CDR2: SGHDN and FVKESK. The CDR3 covers 15 residues. The CDR3 DNA reads TGTGCCAGCAGCTCTCTGGGGGGCGACTACAATGAGCAGTTCTTC. It specifies CASSSLGGDYNEQFF. Looking up the rest from reference TRBV14 and TRBJ2-1 gives the full variable domain: EAGVTQFPSHSVIEKGQTVTLRCDPISGHDNLYWYRRVMGKEIKFLLHFVKESKQDESGMPNNRFLAERTGGTYSTLKVQPAELEDSGVYFCASSSLGGDYNEQFFGPGTRLTVL.

This clone was counted a few times. J is TRBJ2-7 and V is TRBV25-1; D unresolved. The CDR3 sequence is 13 residues long. Germline loops: CDR1 MGHDK, CDR2 SYGVNS. Between the trimmed V and J ends, which lost 3 bases and 0 bases, there was a span of 6 bases. CDR3 coding DNA: TGTGCCAGCAGTGAGGGCAGCTCCTACGAGCAGTACTTC. This translates into CASSEGSSYEQYF.

There are a few counts of this clone. This sequence joins TRBV6-5 and TRBJ2-1, with a possible D match to TRBD2 (6 bases). Germline V lookup: CDR1 MNHEY, CDR2 SVGAGI. The germline V and J ends were trimmed by 4 bases and 5 bases, with 12 bases remaining between them. The CDR3 runs to 14 residues. CDR3 DNA sequence: TGTGCCAGCAGTTTCCAGGGAGGCGACAATGAGCAGTTCTTC. Translating it yields CASSFQGGDNEQFF.

This clone turned up a few times. The rearrangement uses TRBV7-8 and TRBJ2-2, with D unclear. CDR1 is SGHVS and CDR2 is FQNEAQ in the germline V gene. CDR3 size: 13 residues. V lost 2 bases to trimming and J lost 4 bases, with 5 bases between them. The CDR3 sequence is CASSLSGTGELFF. CDR3 DNA: TGTGCCAGCAGCTTATCTGGCACCGGGGAGCTGTTTTTT.